Below are 29 T cell receptor beta chains sequenced from a single sample in a study of shared clonotypes between healthy human individuals. Profiled with immunoSEQ multiplex PCR; TCRdb holds only in-frame clones, not every one. The data show around 1,100,000 clones, 70% to 85% seen once. Sequenced: memory CD4+ T cells from PBMCs. Noted subset: CD45RA-negative fraction. These receptors were obtained from a man aged 18-30 years in good health. Some clones in this sample may be carry-over from other donors' samples.

Many counts were recorded for this clone. The chain employs TRBV19 and TRBJ1-5, with D perhaps TRBD1 (5 bases). The CDR3 has 17 amino acids. Germline CDR1 reads LNHDA; CDR2 reads SQIVND (reference sequence). V dropped 6 bases and J dropped 0 bases, with 18 bases sitting between them. The CDR3 sequence: CASSRDRTRNSNQPQHF. The CDR3 coding sequence is TGTGCCAGTAGCCGGGACCGGACAAGAAATAGCAATCAGCCCCAGCATTTT.

The chain links TRBV6-5 to TRBJ2-7; perhaps D is TRBD1 or TRBD2 (5 bases each). Germline CDR1 MNHEY, CDR2 SVGAGI. V lost 2 bases and J lost 6, with 17 bases in between. The CDR3 totals 15 residues. CDR3 sequence (DNA): TGTGCCAGCAGTTACCCCGGGGCGACTCCCCTCGAGCAGTACTTC. As protein: CASSYPGATPLEQYF.

V gene TRBV29-1 combines with J gene TRBJ2-3, with D possibly called TRBD1 or TRBD2 (5 bases each). CDR3 size: 14 residues. Trimming stripped 8 bases from V and 6 bases from J, with 21 bases between. The V gene's germline CDR1 is SQVTM and CDR2 ANQGSEA. Written as DNA, the CDR3 is TGCAGCACCCGGGACGGATTACATGCCGATACGCAGTATTTT. It yields the protein CSTRDGLHADTQYF.

The sample holds a few counts of this clone. This chain uses TRBV7-2 with TRBJ1-2; D gene uncertain. This CDR3 spans 14 amino acids. CDR1 is SGHTA and CDR2 is FQGNSA in the germline V gene. The V gene lost 5 bases and the J gene lost 7 bases, with 17 bases spanning the gap. The DNA of the CDR3 is TGTGCCAGCAGCCCACAGCCCTCATCGGGTGGCTACACCTTC. Translating it yields CASSPQPSSGGYTF.

The chain links TRBV11-2 to TRBJ1-1; maybe TRBD1 (6 bases). Trimming took 4 bases from V and 4 from J, leaving 13 bases between them. Germline CDR1 reads SGHAT; CDR2 reads FQNNGV. The CDR3 runs 14 residues. The CDR3 region is CASSSRGGITEAFF. The DNA for the CDR3 is TGTGCCAGCAGCTCCAGGGGAGGCATCACTGAAGCTTTCTTT.

The chain is built from TRBV7-3 and TRBJ2-2; D is unresolved. V was shortened by 5 bases and J by 0 bases, with 13 bases between the two germline ends. The length of the CDR3 is 16 residues. Germline loops: CDR1 SGHTA, CDR2 FQGTGA. CDR3 loop: CASSPGRSANTGELFF. The CDR3 region has the DNA TGTGCCAGCAGCCCTGGGCGGAGCGCGAACACCGGGGAGCTGTTTTTT.

The rearrangement links TRBV7-7 to TRBJ2-5; the D gene is possibly TRBD2 (6 bases). CDR3 size: 13 residues. V shed 2 bases and J shed 4 bases, with 8 bases lying between them. CDR1 and CDR2 (germline): SSHAT, FNYEAQ (reference sequence). CDR3: CASSLSGGETQYF. The CDR3 nucleotides read TGTGCCAGCAGCTTATCCGGGGGAGAGACCCAGTACTTC.

Only a few counts were recorded for this clone. A much larger clone differs by one base, so this may be a read error. Other DNA sequences of this sample code for an identical CDR3. The V and J genes are TRBV29-1 and TRBJ1-1, with D unclear. Germline assignment: CDR1 SQVTM and CDR2 ANQGSEA. The CDR3 contains 12 residues. The CDR3 sequence is CSVIPMNTEAFF. The CDR3 region has the DNA TGCAGCGTTATCCCAATGAACACTGAAGCCTTCTTT.

The rearrangement joins TRBV28 to TRBJ2-6; D is ambiguous. The V gene lost 5 bases and the J gene lost 0 bases, with 5 bases spanning the gap. This CDR3 region has 14 residues. In germline, CDR1 is MDHEN, CDR2 SYDVKM. CDR3 loop: CASSVSSGANVLTF. The CDR3 nucleotides are TGTGCCAGCAGTGTGAGCTCTGGGGCCAACGTCCTGACTTTC.

This chain joins TRBV7-2 and TRBJ2-3, with 9 nucleotides matching TRBD2. The CDR3 loop spans 13 amino acids. V shed 5 bases and J 9 bases; nucleotides not matched to a gene: 6. The germline CDR1 and CDR2 sequences are SGHTA and FQGNSA. CDR3 region: CASSLRLAGTQYF. The CDR3 coding sequence is TGTGCCAGCAGCCTTCGCCTAGCGGGAACGCAGTATTTT.

This clone was observed many times. The J gene is TRBJ1-1, the V gene TRBV5-4; 8 bases line up with TRBD1. V was pared by 0 bases and J by 4 bases, with 5 bases of the junction left unmatched. The CDR3 totals 15 residues. The germline V gene encodes CDR1 SGHNT and CDR2 YYREEE (reference sequence). The CDR3 spells CASSLVVGTGTEAFF. The CDR3 DNA reads TGTGCCAGCAGCTTGGTTGTTGGGACAGGCACTGAAGCTTTCTTT.

The chain recombines TRBV7-2 with TRBJ1-4; D is unclear. This CDR3 contains 14 residues. Germline assignment: CDR1 SGHTA and CDR2 FQGNSA. Trimming shortened V by 1 base and J by 8 bases, and 11 bases separated the two germline ends. The CDR3 DNA is TGTGCCAGCAGCTTAGTAGGGATAGGCGAAAAACTGTTTTTT. Its protein is CASSLVGIGEKLFF.

The V gene is TRBV10-3, the J gene TRBJ1-2; 7 bases map to TRBD1. V dropped 4 bases and J dropped 3; count of bases not matched to a gene: 5. CDR3 length equals 14 residues. Germline V lookup: CDR1 ENHRY, CDR2 SYGVKD. The CDR3 region is CAISARQGDYGYTF. In nucleotides, the CDR3 is TGTGCCATCAGTGCGAGGCAGGGGGACTATGGCTACACCTTC.

The chain employs TRBV9 and TRBJ2-7, with D unresolved. Germline V CDR1 and CDR2: SGDLS, YYNGEE. Deletions cut 4 bases from V and 0 bases from J, with 17 bases between. The CDR3 extends over 16 amino acids. The CDR3 DNA reads as TGTGCCAGCAGCCCCAGCGCTCGTCACAGCTCCTACGAGCAGTACTTC. Translating gives CASSPSARHSSYEQYF.

The chain links TRBV5-6 to TRBJ2-1; perhaps TRBD1 as D (7 bases). Germline CDR1 is SGHDT and CDR2 is YYEEEE. Trimming took off 4 bases at V and 2 bases at J, with 13 bases between the two ends. The CDR3 loop spans 15 amino acids. CDR3 nucleotides: TGTGCCAGCAGCCGCGGGACAGTAGCCTACAATGAGCAGTTCTTC. This sequence encodes CASSRGTVAYNEQFF. Full variable domain (outside the CDR3, taken from reference TRBV5-6 and TRBJ2-1): DAGVTQSPTHLIKTRGQQVTLRCSPKSGHDTVSWYQQALGQGPQFIFQYYEEEERQRGNFPDRFSGHQFPNYSSELNVNALLLGDSALYLCASSRGTVAYNEQFFGPGTRLTVL.

This sequence joins TRBV28 and TRBJ2-7, with 12 bases aligning to TRBD2. The CDR3 loop spans 12 amino acids. V shed 5 bases and J 13 bases; nucleotides not matched to a gene: 6. CDR1 MDHEN and CDR2 SYDVKM come from the germline V gene. CDR3 coding DNA: TGTGCCAGCAGTCTGACTAGCGGGAGACGATACTTC. The encoded protein is CASSLTSGRRYF.

The rearrangement joins TRBV28 to TRBJ2-2; D tentatively reads TRBD1 or TRBD2 (5 bases each). CDR1 and CDR2 (germline): MDHEN, SYDVKM. The CDR3 extends over 16 amino acids. The germline V and J ends were trimmed by 7 bases and 7 bases, with 22 bases remaining between them. This CDR3 is CASTAPLRERSGELFF. CDR3 nucleotide sequence: TGTGCCAGCACGGCCCCCCTCAGGGAGCGAAGCGGGGAGCTGTTTTTT.

The chain employs TRBV6-1 and TRBJ2-2, with D hard to call. The CDR3 runs 15 residues. The germline V and J ends were trimmed by 0 bases and 15 bases, with 20 bases remaining between them. Looked up from germline, CDR1 is MNHNS and CDR2 is SASEGT. The chain's CDR3 is CASSEAIGSPTRVFF. Written as DNA, the CDR3 is TGTGCCAGCAGTGAAGCGATAGGGTCTCCCACCCGGGTGTTTTTT.

In the case of this clone: This likely reflects a read error, since a far larger clone is one base away. The V and J genes are TRBV29-1 and TRBJ1-1; the D is unclear. V was pared by 4 bases and J by 7 bases, with 19 bases between. This CDR3 is 14 amino acids long. Germline assignment: CDR1 SQVTM and CDR2 ANQGSEA. CDR3 region: CSVVLARGGIEAFF. CDR3 coding DNA: TGCAGCGTTGTCCTAGCCCGGGGTGGGATTGAAGCTTTCTTT.

The chain uses TRBV28 and TRBJ2-1; the D is unclear. CDR1 is MDHEN and CDR2 is SYDVKM in the germline V gene. V lost 1 base and J 14 bases, leaving 12 bases between the germline ends. The CDR3 length is 12 residues. CDR3 protein: CASSLSHPPKFF. The CDR3 nucleotides read TGTGCCAGCAGTTTATCCCACCCGCCGAAGTTCTTC.

This clone was counted between two and nine times. The rearrangement joins TRBV6-1 to TRBJ1-1, with D maybe TRBD1 (5 bases). The V gene's germline CDR1 is MNHNS and CDR2 SASEGT. This CDR3 has 15 residues. V lost 7 bases, J lost 0 bases, and 15 bases lay in between. CDR3 in amino acids: CASTQGWQLNTEAFF. The CDR3, as DNA: TGTGCCAGCACCCAGGGATGGCAGTTGAACACTGAAGCTTTCTTT.

About this clone itself: Additional DNA sequences in this sample encode the identical CDR3. J is TRBJ1-4 and V is TRBV5-1, with D unresolved. This CDR3 region has 14 residues. Germline loops: CDR1 SGHRS, CDR2 YFSETQ. The V gene lost 2 bases and the J gene lost 2 bases, with 7 bases spanning the gap. The CDR3 spells CASSFTATNEKLFF. The DNA of the CDR3 is TGCGCCAGCAGCTTCACAGCCACTAATGAAAAACTGTTTTTT.

The chain recombines TRBV9 with TRBJ1-3; D might be TRBD1 (5 bases). The CDR3 consists of 16 residues. V shed 3 bases and J shed 2 bases, with 15 bases lying between them. CDR1 is SGDLS, CDR2 YYNGEE, per germline. The CDR3 DNA sequence: TGTGCCAGCAGCGAAAGACAGCCCTTTCCTGGAAACACCATATATTTT. Translated: CASSERQPFPGNTIYF.

This clone was seen once. The chain couples TRBV28 to TRBJ2-1; TRBD2 agrees at 7 bases. The CDR3 runs 15 residues. Germline CDR1 MDHEN, CDR2 SYDVKM. The ends lost 3 bases at V and 3 bases at J; junction bases unmatched: 5. In DNA, the CDR3 is TGTGCCAGCAGTTTCGCTAGCGGATTCTACAATGAGCAGTTCTTC. This gives the protein CASSFASGFYNEQFF.

CDR3 bases: TGTGCCAGCAGTCTTGGGAGTCGTGTTCAGTACTTC. The encoded protein is CASSLGSRVQYF. V is TRBV28 and J is TRBJ2-4; perhaps TRBD2 as D (5 bases). V was pared by 5 bases and J by 11 bases, with 13 bases between. The CDR3 has 12 amino acids. CDR1 MDHEN and CDR2 SYDVKM come from the germline V gene.

As for this clone: This may stem from a read error, because a much larger clone lies one nucleotide away. The chain recombines TRBV9 with TRBJ1-2, with 7 bases identical to TRBD1. The CDR3 contains 13 residues. V was clipped by 3 bases and J by 10 bases; unmatched bases: 9. Germline V gene sequence: CDR1 SGDLS, CDR2 YYNGEE. CDR3 nucleotide sequence: TGTGCCAGCAGCGGACCCGGACAGGCCCACTACACCTTC. Protein: CASSGPGQAHYTF.

The chain employs TRBV28 and TRBJ1-4; 7 nucleotides line up with TRBD1. After removal of 4 bases from V and 1 base from J, the junction contained 3 bases not matched to a gene. The CDR3 totals 15 residues. Germline V gives CDR1 MDHEN, CDR2 SYDVKM. In DNA form, the CDR3 reads TGTGCCAGCAGTTCAGGGGGAGTAACTAATGAAAAACTGTTTTTT. Its translation: CASSSGGVTNEKLFF.

V and J are TRBV5-1 and TRBJ1-4, with D hard to call. The CDR3 is 15 residues long. The ends were cut back, 4 bases at V and 5 bases at J, with 15 bases in the middle. Germline V gene data show CDR1 as SGHRS and CDR2 as YFSETQ. This CDR3 reads CASSDHRTINEKLFF. For the CDR3, the DNA is TGCGCCAGCAGCGACCACAGAACCATAAATGAAAAACTGTTTTTT.

This sequence joins TRBV18 and TRBJ2-7, with 10 bases aligning to TRBD1. Germline CDR1 and CDR2: KGHSH and LQKENI. This CDR3 contains 17 residues. J was trimmed by 1 base and V by 0 bases; bases with no gene match: 6. CDR3 loop: CASSPPMGQGISYEQYF. The CDR3 bases are TGTGCCAGCTCACCACCCATGGGACAGGGGATTTCCTACGAGCAGTACTTC.